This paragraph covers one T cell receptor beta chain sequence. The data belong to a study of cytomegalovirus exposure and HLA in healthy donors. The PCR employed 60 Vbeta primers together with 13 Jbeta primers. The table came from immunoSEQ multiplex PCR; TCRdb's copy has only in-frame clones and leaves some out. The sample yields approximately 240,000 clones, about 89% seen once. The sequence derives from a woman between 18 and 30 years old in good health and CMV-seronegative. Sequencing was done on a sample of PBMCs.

In nucleotides, the CDR3 is TGTGCCAGCAGTGTACGAGGGCTTAACTATGGCTACACCTTC. This sequence encodes CASSVRGLNYGYTF. V usage is TRBV2 and J usage is TRBJ1-2; D is ambiguous. Trimming left V 4 bases short and J 1 base short, with 10 bases between. CDR1 and CDR2 (germline): SNHLY, FYNNEI. This CDR3 spans 14 amino acids.